This is a list of T cell receptor beta chains from one sample in a study of regulatory T cells in long-lasting Graves disease. TCRdb recomputed calls from the multiplex PCR reads with MiXCR, one row per CDR3 protein. The data show 300,000 to 500,000 distinct CDR3 sequences, under 25% seen once. This specimen was peripheral blood mononuclear cells (PBMCs), taken when the disease was refractory, from a patient treated with antithyroid drugs. The receptors originated from a female donor with Graves disease. The CDR3 runs from the conserved cysteine through the conserved F or W. A D gene is named only where the DNA matches it firmly. The size of a clone is reported for some rows only, either as once, few or many, or as a class for expanded clones.

V	size	J	D	DNA	CDR3
TRBV19	.	TRBJ2-6	TRBD1	TGTGCCAGTAGTCGGACAGGGTCTATTTTAAGTGGGGCCAACGTCCTGACTTTC	CASSRTGSILSGANVLTF
TRBV5-6	.	TRBJ2-6	.	TGTGTCAGCGACGGACAGAGCCTTTCCTCTGGGGCCAACGTCCTGACTTTC	CVSDGQSLSSGANVLTF
TRBV7-2	.	TRBJ1-2	TRBD1	TGTGCCTGCAGCTTACCCCAGGGACAGTACTATGGCTACACCTTC	CACSLPQGQYYGYTF
TRBV29-1	many	TRBJ2-5	TRBD1	TGCAGCGTTGAAGGGTCCGCTAGAGACAGGGATCAAGAGACCCAGTACTTC	CSVEGSARDRDQETQYF
TRBV6-1	many	TRBJ2-5	TRBD2	TGTGCCAGCAGCCCCCTTCCCCCTACTAGCGGGAGTAAGACCCAGTACTTC	CASSPLPPTSGSKTQYF
TRBV12-3/TRBV12-4	many	TRBJ1-5	TRBD1	TGTGCCAGCAGTTCCGGGACAGGGGCTAGGGAAAGCAATCAGCCCCAGCATTTT	CASSSGTGARESNQPQHF
TRBV25-1	few	TRBJ2-5	.	TGTGCCAGCAGTGAATTAGGGGCCCCAGGGGACGGGACCCAGTACTTC	CASSELGAPGDGTQYF
TRBV20-1	.	TRBJ2-1	TRBD2	TGCAGTGCCAAGCGGGAGTACAATGAGCAGTTCTTC	CSAKREYNEQFF
TRBV4-1	few	TRBJ1-4	TRBD1	TGTGCCAGCAGCCCCGATGGGGGGACAGGGATCACCGAAAAACTGTTTTTT	CASSPDGGTGITEKLFF
TRBV28	.	TRBJ2-1	.	TGTGCCAGCAGTCCGGGCGGCACGATTTCGGGTGAGCAGTTCTTC	CASSPGGTISGEQFF
TRBV29-1	.	TRBJ2-1	.	TGCAGCGTCCTCGATACAGGGTCTGGGACCTACAATGAGCAGTTCTTC	CSVLDTGSGTYNEQFF
TRBV2	.	TRBJ2-7	TRBD1	TGTGCCTTAAGGGGGCAGGGGGTTTACGAGCAGTACTTC	CALRGQGVYEQYF
TRBV5-8	.	TRBJ2-5	.	TGTGCCAGCAGCCGGGACCGGGCGTTTCAAGAGACCCAGTACTTC	CASSRDRAFQETQYF
TRBV12-3/TRBV12-4	few	TRBJ2-2	.	TGTGCCAGCAATGAGGTCGGGGAGCTGTTTTTT	CASNEVGELFF
TRBV7-2	many	TRBJ2-7	.	TGTGCCAGCAGCTCGGGACCGCTGGATTCCTACGAGCAGTACTTC	CASSSGPLDSYEQYF
TRBV6-1	many	TRBJ2-2	.	TGTGCCAGCAGTGGACACCCAGGCGGGGAGCTGTTTTTT	CASSGHPGGELFF
TRBV7-2	many	TRBJ2-7	.	TGTGCCAGCAGTTCACGCCCCTTAGGACGGGCCGAGCAGTACTTC	CASSSRPLGRAEQYF
TRBV9	.	TRBJ2-2	TRBD2	TGTGCCAGCAGCGTAAGAGCTAGCGGGAACACCGGGGAGCTGTTTTTT	CASSVRASGNTGELFF
TRBV7-2	.	TRBJ2-7	.	TGTGCCAGCAGCTCCCTAACCCACTCCTACGAGCAGTACTTC	CASSSLTHSYEQYF
TRBV7-9	.	TRBJ2-7	TRBD2	TGTGCCAGCAGCTTAGTCGGGACTAGCGGGAGTAACTACGAGCAGTACTTC	CASSLVGTSGSNYEQYF
TRBV28	many	TRBJ1-5	.	TGTGCCAGCAGTGATGGACCAAACGTGCAGCATTTT	CASSDGPNVQHF
TRBV7-2	.	TRBJ2-3	.	TGTGCCAGCAGCAACAGAGGAGACGGCACAGATACGCAGTATTTT	CASSNRGDGTDTQYF